A selection of T cell receptor beta chains follows, all from one sample in a study of blood T cell repertoires in COVID-19. Sequencing used immunoSEQ multiplex PCR; TCRdb keeps in-frame clones, though not all of them. The table has about 340,000 clones, 75% to 90% seen once. Input material: peripheral blood. Source of these receptors: a woman aged 55-69 years with COVID-19, enrolled during active disease. Each CDR3 is given with its conserved first and last residue. The D gene is left open where the match is weak. Rows may omit the clone size; those that give it use once, few, many or a size class.

J gene	clone size	D gene	V gene	CDR3 DNA	CDR3 protein
TRBJ1-5	once	.	TRBV2	TGTGCCAGCAGCCCCGGGGGTATAGGAAATCAGCCCCAGCATTTT	CASSPGGIGNQPQHF
TRBJ2-1	.	.	TRBV5-4	TGTGCCAGCAGCTTTGGGGGGAACGTCTACAATGAGCAGTTCTTC	CASSFGGNVYNEQFF
TRBJ1-1	.	.	TRBV2	TGTGCCTCCGCCGGCGGGTGGGAAACTGAAGCTTTCTTT	CASAGGWETEAFF
TRBJ1-5	.	TRBD1	TRBV4-2	TGTGCCAGCAGCCAAGGGACCCCGGGACAGGGAAGAGGGCCCCAGCATTTT	CASSQGTPGQGRGPQHF
TRBJ2-2	few	TRBD1	TRBV10-3	TGTGCCAGCAACAGGGGGCTCGGCGGGGAGCTGTTTTTT	CASNRGLGGELFF
TRBJ2-7	.	TRBD1	TRBV30	TGTGCCAGTAGCCGGGACAGCTCCTACGAGCAGTACTTC	CASSRDSSYEQYF
TRBJ2-3	.	TRBD1	TRBV5-8	TGTGCCAGCAGCTGGGACAGGTCAGATACGCAGTATTTT	CASSWDRSDTQYF
TRBJ1-5	few	.	TRBV5-1	TGCGCCAGCAGCTTACAGGGCGGCAGTCAGCCCCAGCATTTT	CASSLQGGSQPQHF
TRBJ2-1	.	TRBD2	TRBV6-2/TRBV6-3	TGTGCCAGCAGTTACTCGCTCGGGAGCGGGACCTACAATGAGCAGTTCTTC	CASSYSLGSGTYNEQFF
TRBJ2-2	.	.	TRBV7-9	TGTGCCAGCAGCTCCGACTATTTGACCGGGGAGCTGTTTTTT	CASSSDYLTGELFF
TRBJ1-2	.	.	TRBV11-2	TGTGCCAGCAGCCCTTCTCTTGAGAGTGGCTACACCTTC	CASSPSLESGYTF
TRBJ1-1	.	.	TRBV27	TGTGCCAGCAGCGTTCTGGGGGGGAACACTGAAGCTTTCTTT	CASSVLGGNTEAFF
TRBJ2-7	.	TRBD1	TRBV5-1	TGCGCCAGCAGCGCTGGACAGGGCCTAAACTCCTACGAGCAGTACTTC	CASSAGQGLNSYEQYF
TRBJ1-1	.	TRBD1	TRBV4-3	TGCGCCAGCAGTCAGCTTCCGGGACAGGGGAGATCGAACACTGAAGCTTTCTTT	CASSQLPGQGRSNTEAFF
TRBJ2-7	.	TRBD1	TRBV7-9	TGTGCCAGCAGCCCGATGGGACAGGTTGCCACCTACGAGCAGTACTTC	CASSPMGQVATYEQYF
TRBJ1-5	.	.	TRBV27	TGTGCCAGCAGTTTACCTTTTTCAGGGGTCCCCTCCAATCAGCCCCAGCATTTT	CASSLPFSGVPSNQPQHF
TRBJ2-3	.	.	TRBV7-6	TGTGCCAGCAGCTTTGTAGCGAACACAGATACGCAGTATTTT	CASSFVANTDTQYF
TRBJ2-3	few	TRBD1	TRBV7-2	TGTGCCAGCAGCTTAGCGCCCAGGGGGCTTGATACGCAGTATTTT	CASSLAPRGLDTQYF
TRBJ2-6	.	.	TRBV19	TGTGCCAGTAGTAAGCAGGGTTCTGGGGCCAACGTCCTGACTTTC	CASSKQGSGANVLTF
TRBJ1-5	.	.	TRBV19	TGTGCCAGTAGTATTAGGAACGGCGGCCAGCCCCAGCATTTT	CASSIRNGGQPQHF
TRBJ2-3	.	.	TRBV11-2	TGTGCCAGCAACCTTCGGAGGACGACAAACACAGATACGCAGTATTTT	CASNLRRTTNTDTQYF
TRBJ2-4	.	TRBD1	TRBV19	TGTGCCAGTAGTCAACGGACAGGGCTAGCCAAAAACATTCAGTACTTC	CASSQRTGLAKNIQYF
TRBJ1-1	.	TRBD1	TRBV11-2	TGTGCCAGCAGCTTATCCTCCTCCGGACAGGGGGAAGCTTTCTTT	CASSLSSSGQGEAFF
TRBJ1-3	few	TRBD1	TRBV18	TGTGCCAGCTCACCCGCGGACAGGGCGAACTCTGGAAACACCATATATTTT	CASSPADRANSGNTIYF
TRBJ1-2	.	.	TRBV5-4	TGTGCCAGCAGCCCGGACTCGATGACGAACTATGGCTACACCTTC	CASSPDSMTNYGYTF
TRBJ2-3	.	.	TRBV7-2	TGTGCCAGCAGCGGGGGGGCCCCAGATACGCAGTATTTT	CASSGGAPDTQYF
TRBJ1-3	.	.	TRBV19	TGTGCCAGTACCTTATCGGGGAGCTCTGGAAACACCATATATTTT	CASTLSGSSGNTIYF
TRBJ1-5	.	TRBD1	TRBV19	TGTGCCACCCATTACAGGGGCTCCAGCAATCAGCCCCAGCATTTT	CATHYRGSSNQPQHF
TRBJ2-1	.	TRBD2	TRBV19	TGTGCCAGTAGTATGGGACTAGCGGGGGGCACCTCCTACAATGAGCAGTTCTTC	CASSMGLAGGTSYNEQFF
TRBJ2-2	.	.	TRBV27	TGTGCCAGCAGGCCGTCGGCAGGGAACACCGGGGAGCTGTTTTTT	CASRPSAGNTGELFF
TRBJ2-1	.	TRBD2	TRBV13	TGTGCCAGCAGCCTCGGGACTAGCGGGGCCGAGCAGTTCTTC	CASSLGTSGAEQFF
TRBJ2-1	.	.	TRBV5-4	TGTGCCAGCAGCTCCGGGACAAGCTACAATGAGCAGTTCTTC	CASSSGTSYNEQFF
TRBJ1-3	.	TRBD1	TRBV4-2	TGTGCCAGCAGCCCCCTCCTCGGGGGTGCAGGGGGCACCTTCTCTGGAAACACCATATATTTT	CASSPLLGGAGGTFSGNTIYF
TRBJ2-5	.	.	TRBV2	TGTGCCAGCAGTGAACTGACAGGACAAGAGACCCAGTACTTC	CASSELTGQETQYF
TRBJ2-5	.	.	TRBV3-1/TRBV3-2	TGTGCCAGCAGCCCGAGGGGGGGACAAGAGACCCAGTACTTC	CASSPRGGQETQYF
TRBJ2-5	.	.	TRBV12-3/TRBV12-4	TGTGCCAGCAGTTTCGACATTCAAGAGACCCAGTACTTC	CASSFDIQETQYF
TRBJ1-4	.	.	TRBV7-9	TGTGCCAGCAGCTCCAGGGTCGTCGATGAAAAACTGTTTTTT	CASSSRVVDEKLFF
TRBJ2-3	.	TRBD1	TRBV27	TGTGCCAGCAGTGACCTACCGGGACAGGGAGCAGATACGCAGTATTTT	CASSDLPGQGADTQYF
TRBJ2-3	.	TRBD2	TRBV4-2	TGTGCCAGCAGCCAAGAGGGTGGGACTAGCGTCCCCGATACGCAGTATTTT	CASSQEGGTSVPDTQYF
TRBJ1-1	.	.	TRBV5-1	TGCGCCAGCAGCTGGACAGAGAACACTGAAGCTTTCTTT	CASSWTENTEAFF
TRBJ2-7	.	TRBD1	TRBV18	TGTGCCAGCTCACCCGACAGGGGTCAAACCTACGAGCAGTACTTC	CASSPDRGQTYEQYF
TRBJ1-6	few	.	TRBV7-2	TGTGCCAGCAGCTTAGTACCTGGAGGTGGTAATTCACCCCTCCACTTT	CASSLVPGGGNSPLHF
TRBJ2-1	.	TRBD2	TRBV25-1	TGTGCCAGCAGTGAAGGAAGCGGGGGCCGTAATGAGCAGTTCTTC	CASSEGSGGRNEQFF
TRBJ1-5	few	.	TRBV6-5	TGTGCCAGCAGTTACTCGGGGAGGGGTAGCAATCAGCCCCAGCATTTT	CASSYSGRGSNQPQHF
TRBJ1-2	.	.	TRBV7-9	TGTGCCAGCAGCATTAGGGGCGGGGACTATGGCTACACCTTC	CASSIRGGDYGYTF
TRBJ1-2	.	.	TRBV10-3	TGTGCCATCATCCCGGAGGGTAGCGTATATGGCTACACCTTC	CAIIPEGSVYGYTF
TRBJ2-4	.	.	TRBV3-1/TRBV3-2	TGTGCCAGCAGCCAGAGGAGCGGCCAGGACATTCAGTACTTC	CASSQRSGQDIQYF
TRBJ1-1	.	.	TRBV20-1	TGCAGTGCTACAGGGTACACTGAAGCTTTCTTT	CSATGYTEAFF
TRBJ2-1	.	.	TRBV5-8	TGTGCCAGCAGCTTTCAGGGGGGTCCCTACAATGAGCAGTTCTTC	CASSFQGGPYNEQFF
TRBJ1-6	.	.	TRBV18	TGTGCCAGCTCACACAGGGACTACTATAATTCACCCCTCCACTTT	CASSHRDYYNSPLHF
TRBJ1-1	.	.	TRBV30	TGTGCCTGGTCAGGACAGCCGAACACTGAAGCTTTCTTT	CAWSGQPNTEAFF